This TCR beta chain stems from a study of shared clonotypes between healthy human individuals. As for the study in general: Researchers assigned three CD4 naive, three CD4 memory, two CD8 naive and one CD8 memory plate to each donor.

Several immunoSEQ plates received, in even portions, the genomic DNA of each subset. The table came from immunoSEQ multiplex PCR; TCRdb's copy has only in-frame clones and leaves some out. The profile shows roughly 2 million clones, approximately 94% of them singletons. Naive CD8 isolation took CD45RO-negative cells positively selected for CCR7 and excluded terminally differentiated effector memory CD45RA+ cells. Donors had no recently reported acute infections or vaccinations and were HIV-negative. As to this clone: Its specificity is not known.

Broader study findings: Since donors were few, the genetic and exposure-history diversity represented was limited.

Germline CDR1 SGDLS, CDR2 YYNGEE. The length of the CDR3 is 17 residues. Unmatched junction bases numbered 13, after V lost 3 bases and J lost 9 bases. Sequencing input: naive CD8+ T cells sorted from blood. This chain links TRBV9 with TRBJ2-1; 12 bases align to TRBD1. This TCR came from a man younger than 35 in good health. The CDR3 DNA reads TGTGCCAGCAGCGCTTTAAACCGGGACAGGGGGCAGGTTGAGCAGTTCTTC. This sequence encodes CASSALNRDRGQVEQFF.